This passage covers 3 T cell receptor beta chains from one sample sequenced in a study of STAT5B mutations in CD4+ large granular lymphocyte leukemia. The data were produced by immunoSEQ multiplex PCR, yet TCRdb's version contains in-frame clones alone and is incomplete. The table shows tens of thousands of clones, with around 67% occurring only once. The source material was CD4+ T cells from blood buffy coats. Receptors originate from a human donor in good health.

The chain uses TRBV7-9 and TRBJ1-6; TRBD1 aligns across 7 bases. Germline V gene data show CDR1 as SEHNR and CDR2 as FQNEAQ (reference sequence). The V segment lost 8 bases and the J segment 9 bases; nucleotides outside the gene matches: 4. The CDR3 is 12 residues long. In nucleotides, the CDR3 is TGTGCCAGCGGGACAGATGCTTCACCCCTCCACTTT. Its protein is CASGTDASPLHF.

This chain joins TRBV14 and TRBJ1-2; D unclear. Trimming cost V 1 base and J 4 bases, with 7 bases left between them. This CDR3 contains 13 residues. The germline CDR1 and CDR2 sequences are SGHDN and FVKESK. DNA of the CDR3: TGTGCCAGCAGCCAAGGCAGAATCTATGGCTACACCTTC. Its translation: CASSQGRIYGYTF.

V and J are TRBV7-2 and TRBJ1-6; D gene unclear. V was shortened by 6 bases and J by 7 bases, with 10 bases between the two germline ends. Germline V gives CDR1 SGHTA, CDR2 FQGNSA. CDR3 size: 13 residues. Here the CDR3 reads CASSPAGNSPLHF. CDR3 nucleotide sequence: TGTGCCAGCAGTCCGGCAGGCAATTCACCCCTCCACTTT.